The rows below give T cell receptor beta chains drawn from one sample of a study of blood T cells in healthy people across ages. TCRdb used MiXCR to reprocess the 5' RACE reads, holding one entry per CDR3 protein. The profile shows hundreds of thousands of distinct CDR3 sequences, about 55% of them singletons. What was sequenced was blood. All receptors derive from a man at least 80 years old in good health. The CDR3 runs from the conserved cysteine through the conserved F or W. D genes are given only for firm matches. The size of a clone is reported for some rows only, either as once, few or many, or as a class for expanded clones.

j_gene: TRBJ2-7
abundance: few
len: 14
d_gene: TRBD1
v_gene: TRBV20-1
CDR3nt: TGCAGTGCACAGACAGGGGTGGGCTCCTACGAGCAGTACTTC
CDR3aa: CSAQTGVGSYEQYF

j_gene: TRBJ2-5
abundance: few
len: 15
d_gene: .
v_gene: TRBV19
CDR3nt: TGTGCCAGTAGTACCCAGTGGACTGGACAAGAGACCCAGTACTTC
CDR3aa: CASSTQWTGQETQYF

j_gene: TRBJ2-2
abundance: .
len: 16
d_gene: TRBD2
v_gene: TRBV27
CDR3nt: TGTGCCGGACAATGTGCCGGGACTAGCGGGACCGGGGAGCTGTTTTTT
CDR3aa: CAGQCAGTSGTGELFF

j_gene: TRBJ2-7
abundance: .
len: 15
d_gene: .
v_gene: TRBV5-1
CDR3nt: TGCGCCAGCAGCTTGGGGCAGGGCCCGATTTACGAGCAGTACTTC
CDR3aa: CASSLGQGPIYEQYF

j_gene: TRBJ2-7
abundance: few
len: 11
d_gene: .
v_gene: TRBV25-1
CDR3nt: TGTGCCAGCAGTGAAGTGGGGGAGCAGTACTTC
CDR3aa: CASSEVGEQYF

j_gene: TRBJ1-6
abundance: .
len: 16
d_gene: TRBD1
v_gene: TRBV5-1
CDR3nt: TGCGCCAGCAGCTTGTCCATGGGACAGGGTAATTCACCCCTCCACTTT
CDR3aa: CASSLSMGQGNSPLHF

j_gene: TRBJ1-4
abundance: few
len: 15
d_gene: .
v_gene: TRBV24-1
CDR3nt: TGTGCCACCAGTGGATCCGGGACCGACCTCGCGAAACTGTTTTTT
CDR3aa: CATSGSGTDLAKLFF

j_gene: TRBJ2-5
abundance: .
len: 12
d_gene: .
v_gene: TRBV20-1
CDR3nt: TGCAGTGGTGGTAGGGAACAAGAGACCCAGTACTTC
CDR3aa: CSGGREQETQYF

j_gene: TRBJ2-1
abundance: .
len: 12
d_gene: TRBD2
v_gene: TRBV6-5
CDR3nt: TGTGCCAGCGGTCGGGACTACGATGAGCAGTTCTTC
CDR3aa: CASGRDYDEQFF

j_gene: TRBJ1-1
abundance: once
len: 13
d_gene: TRBD1
v_gene: TRBV29-1
CDR3nt: TGCAGCGTTAACAGGGGCCCTAACCCTGAAGCTTTCTTT
CDR3aa: CSVNRGPNPEAFF

j_gene: TRBJ1-2
abundance: few
len: 11
d_gene: .
v_gene: TRBV20-1
CDR3nt: TGCAGTGCTAGGCAGGGTGATGGCTACACCTTC
CDR3aa: CSARQGDGYTF

j_gene: TRBJ2-1
abundance: .
len: 14
d_gene: .
v_gene: TRBV6-1
CDR3nt: TGTGCCAGCAGTGCGGCCGAAGTCTACAATGAGCAGTTCTTC
CDR3aa: CASSAAEVYNEQFF

j_gene: TRBJ1-2
abundance: few
len: 14
d_gene: TRBD1
v_gene: TRBV18
CDR3nt: TGTGCCAGCTCACCAGGGACAGACTTCTATGGCTACACCTTC
CDR3aa: CASSPGTDFYGYTF

j_gene: TRBJ2-1
abundance: .
len: 14
d_gene: .
v_gene: TRBV15
CDR3nt: TGTGCCACCAGCAGAGACAGGTACTACAATGAGCAGTTCTTC
CDR3aa: CATSRDRYYNEQFF

j_gene: TRBJ2-7
abundance: .
len: 14
d_gene: TRBD2
v_gene: TRBV20-1
CDR3nt: TGCAGTGCTAGAGGGACTAGCGGAAACAATGAGCAGTACTTC
CDR3aa: CSARGTSGNNEQYF

j_gene: TRBJ2-5
abundance: few
len: 12
d_gene: .
v_gene: TRBV29-1
CDR3nt: TGCAGCGTTGGGGGGGCCACTGAGACCCAGTACTTC
CDR3aa: CSVGGATETQYF

j_gene: TRBJ2-1
abundance: .
len: 12
d_gene: .
v_gene: TRBV3-1
CDR3nt: TGTGCCAGCAGCCTCCCGGAAGGCATTTGGTTCTTC
CDR3aa: CASSLPEGIWFF

j_gene: TRBJ2-7
abundance: .
len: 14
d_gene: .
v_gene: TRBV5-6
CDR3nt: TGTGCCAGCAGCTACCCCGGTCTGGGGAACGAGCAGTACTTC
CDR3aa: CASSYPGLGNEQYF

j_gene: TRBJ1-4
abundance: many
len: 14
d_gene: .
v_gene: TRBV3-1
CDR3nt: TGTGCCAGCAGCCAAGATCTGGCTAATGAAAAACTGTTTTTT
CDR3aa: CASSQDLANEKLFF

j_gene: TRBJ1-2
abundance: .
len: 12
d_gene: .
v_gene: TRBV3-1
CDR3nt: TGTGCCAGCAGCCAAGGGCTCTATGGCTACACCTTC
CDR3aa: CASSQGLYGYTF

j_gene: TRBJ2-5
abundance: .
len: 14
d_gene: .
v_gene: TRBV20-1
CDR3nt: TGCAGTGCCAAATCCCGGGACTTCCACAATGAGCAGTACTTC
CDR3aa: CSAKSRDFHNEQYF

j_gene: TRBJ2-1
abundance: few
len: 17
d_gene: .
v_gene: TRBV11-1
CDR3nt: TGTGCCAGCAGCCCCTTTTTCAGCGTTGGCTCCTACAATGAGCAGTTCTTC
CDR3aa: CASSPFFSVGSYNEQFF

j_gene: TRBJ1-2
abundance: .
len: 15
d_gene: TRBD1
v_gene: TRBV6-1
CDR3nt: TGTGCCAGCGTAACCCAGGGGGAGGCTAACTATGGCTACACCTTC
CDR3aa: CASVTQGEANYGYTF

j_gene: TRBJ1-2
abundance: .
len: 11
d_gene: .
v_gene: TRBV27
CDR3nt: TGTGCCAGCCGGACTCTCTATGGCTACACCTTC
CDR3aa: CASRTLYGYTF

j_gene: TRBJ2-7
abundance: .
len: 15
d_gene: TRBD2
v_gene: TRBV13
CDR3nt: TGTGCCAGCAGCGGCCCTCCGGGCGGGAGACTCGAGCAGTACTTC
CDR3aa: CASSGPPGGRLEQYF

j_gene: TRBJ2-1
abundance: .
len: 14
d_gene: .
v_gene: TRBV5-1
CDR3nt: TGCGCCAGCAGTATGGCGGACTCCTACAATGAGCAGTTCTTC
CDR3aa: CASSMADSYNEQFF

j_gene: TRBJ2-1
abundance: .
len: 15
d_gene: TRBD2
v_gene: TRBV2
CDR3nt: TGTGCCAGCAGTGTGCTAGCGGGAGCACACAATGAGCAGTTCTTC
CDR3aa: CASSVLAGAHNEQFF

j_gene: TRBJ2-7
abundance: .
len: 15
d_gene: .
v_gene: TRBV3-1
CDR3nt: TGTGCCAGCAGCCAAGATAGGCTAGCCACCTACGAGCAGTACTTC
CDR3aa: CASSQDRLATYEQYF

j_gene: TRBJ2-7
abundance: .
len: 14
d_gene: .
v_gene: TRBV20-1
CDR3nt: TGCAGTGCTAGAGGAAACGCGCAGGGAACCGAGCAGTACTTC
CDR3aa: CSARGNAQGTEQYF

j_gene: TRBJ2-7
abundance: .
len: 14
d_gene: TRBD2
v_gene: TRBV20-1
CDR3nt: TGCAGTGCTACCCCGAGACTAGCGGGGTACGAGCAGTACTTC
CDR3aa: CSATPRLAGYEQYF

j_gene: TRBJ2-6
abundance: few
len: 16
d_gene: .
v_gene: TRBV6-2/TRBV6-3
CDR3nt: TGTGCCAGCAGTTACTCCCAGGGCTCTGGGGCCAACGTCCTGACTTTC
CDR3aa: CASSYSQGSGANVLTF

j_gene: TRBJ2-7
abundance: .
len: 17
d_gene: TRBD2
v_gene: TRBV11-2
CDR3nt: TGTGCCAGCAGCTCCGGGGGGGGACTAGCGGGACGCTACGAGCAGTACTTC
CDR3aa: CASSSGGGLAGRYEQYF

j_gene: TRBJ2-1
abundance: .
len: 12
d_gene: TRBD1
v_gene: TRBV29-1
CDR3nt: TGCAGCGTTGAAGTGACAGGGAATGAGCAGTTCTTC
CDR3aa: CSVEVTGNEQFF

j_gene: TRBJ1-1
abundance: .
len: 15
d_gene: TRBD1
v_gene: TRBV7-9
CDR3nt: TGTGCCAGCAGCTTAGGACAGGGGGCTGGCACTGAAGCTTTCTTT
CDR3aa: CASSLGQGAGTEAFF

j_gene: TRBJ1-2
abundance: few
len: 15
d_gene: TRBD1
v_gene: TRBV5-1
CDR3nt: TGCGCCAGCAGCGCCGCGACAGGGGGTCGCTATGGCTACACCTTC
CDR3aa: CASSAATGGRYGYTF

j_gene: TRBJ2-7
abundance: .
len: 17
d_gene: TRBD2
v_gene: TRBV28
CDR3nt: TGTGCCAGCAGTTCGTACCGGGAGGGGGTATCCTCCTACGAGCAGTACTTC
CDR3aa: CASSSYREGVSSYEQYF

j_gene: TRBJ1-3
abundance: .
len: 14
d_gene: .
v_gene: TRBV20-1
CDR3nt: TGCAGTGGCGTAGGTAGGGGAGCTGGAAACACCATATATTTT
CDR3aa: CSGVGRGAGNTIYF

j_gene: TRBJ2-7
abundance: .
len: 15
d_gene: .
v_gene: TRBV28
CDR3nt: TGTGCCAGCAGGGATCCGGGACTCAGGGTACGCGAGCAGTACTTC
CDR3aa: CASRDPGLRVREQYF

j_gene: TRBJ2-5
abundance: .
len: 16
d_gene: .
v_gene: TRBV11-2
CDR3nt: TGTGCCAGCAGCTTAGGCCGGGACGGGTACCAAGAGACCCAGTACTTC
CDR3aa: CASSLGRDGYQETQYF